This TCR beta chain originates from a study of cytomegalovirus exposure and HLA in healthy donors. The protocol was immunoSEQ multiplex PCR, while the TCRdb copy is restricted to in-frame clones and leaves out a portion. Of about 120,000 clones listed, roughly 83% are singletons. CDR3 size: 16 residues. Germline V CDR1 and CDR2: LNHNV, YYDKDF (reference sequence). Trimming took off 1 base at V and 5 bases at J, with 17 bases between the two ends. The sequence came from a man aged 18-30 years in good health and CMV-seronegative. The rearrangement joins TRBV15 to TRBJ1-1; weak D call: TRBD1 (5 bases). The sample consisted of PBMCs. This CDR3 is CATSRVPREVWTEAFF. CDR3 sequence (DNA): TGTGCCACCAGCAGAGTCCCCAGGGAGGTGTGGACTGAAGCTTTCTTT.